These T cell receptor beta chains were read from a single sample in a study of cytomegalovirus exposure and HLA in healthy donors. Using immunoSEQ multiplex PCR, the repertoire was profiled, and TCRdb retains in-frame clones only, with some absent. This sample has about 98,000 clones; around four fifths occur once, and the top ten carry 3.7%. The source material was PBMCs. The source is a female donor in good health and CMV-seropositive. Both conserved end residues are trimmed from each CDR3. Where a row states a size, it is once, few, many or the class of an expanded clone; other rows omit it.

cdr3_aa clone_size j_call v_call
ASSPGGSFWQY . TRBJ2-7 TRBV28
APSLLWGTGDEKLF . TRBJ1-4 TRBV15
ASSARTGANTEAF . TRBJ1-1 TRBV11-3
ASSFGPGQETQY . TRBJ2-5 TRBV7-2
ASLELGTGNTEAF . TRBJ1-1 TRBV28
SVEDRKTGSSYEQY . TRBJ2-7 TRBV29-1
ASSLFSDTEAF . TRBJ1-1 TRBV18
ASSFGLAFVYEQY . TRBJ2-7 TRBV28
ASMPLAGGPNEQY . TRBJ2-7 TRBV27
ASSFEFRDEQY . TRBJ2-7 TRBV7-9
ASSPRTGWRETQY . TRBJ2-5 TRBV7-7
ASSWSGQTEAF . TRBJ1-1 TRBV5-1
ASSLGTGGAGRSYGYT . TRBJ1-2 TRBV7-9
ASSPFLPGRGRSGELF few TRBJ2-2 TRBV9
ASSLFTGLGEAF . TRBJ1-1 TRBV28
ASSQKYSETKNIQY . TRBJ2-4 TRBV18
ASSPGQGLTLANEQF . TRBJ2-1 TRBV27
ASSVRDVGEAF . TRBJ1-1 TRBV6-1
ASSLTLLAGGLNTQY . TRBJ2-3 TRBV7-2
ASSALAGAPYEQY few TRBJ2-7 TRBV14
ASSQGLWGLRSPLH few TRBJ1-6 TRBV4-1
ASSLAGGSYEQY . TRBJ2-7 TRBV11-2
ASTAGAGNSPLH . TRBJ1-6 TRBV6-5
ASSLAPGALQYTEAF . TRBJ1-1 TRBV7-2
ASSLASGSSYEQY . TRBJ2-7 TRBV7-2
ASSVNRLQETQY . TRBJ2-5 TRBV6-1
ASSLGLGGREQY . TRBJ2-7 TRBV11-2
ASSPDVLAGQY . TRBJ2-7 TRBV10-1
ASSLIAGRGYT . TRBJ1-2 TRBV5-4
ASTREGSGSSDTQY . TRBJ2-3 TRBV2
ASSLRGQGADEQY . TRBJ2-7 TRBV7-9
ASSLRGLGVYEQY . TRBJ2-7 TRBV5-6
ASSLVGQRSSYEQY few TRBJ2-7 TRBV7-2
ASSLNRGHGYT . TRBJ1-2 TRBV27
ASSPPGRITEAF . TRBJ1-1 TRBV18
ASSAPGLGLVHEQF . TRBJ2-1 TRBV9
ASSLVVRDTEAF . TRBJ1-1 TRBV7-2
ASSPGTGGSFMTDTQY . TRBJ2-3 TRBV9
SVIGQNYNEQF . TRBJ2-1 TRBV29-1
ASSVLGGEETQY . TRBJ2-5 TRBV6-1
ASSEASGAANTGELF . TRBJ2-2 TRBV6-1
AGRSGTDYEQY . . TRBV2
ASSLDRGLILNTEAF . TRBJ1-1 TRBV7-9
ASSLGRTGGFTEAF . TRBJ1-1 TRBV27
ASSPNGVNYGYT . TRBJ1-2 TRBV6-1
ASSPRVAGGPVGDTQY once TRBJ2-3 TRBV11-2
ASSRDRAEEQY few TRBJ2-7 TRBV2
AWSVGPLAEQF . TRBJ2-1 TRBV30
ASSRQGTYEQY . TRBJ2-7 TRBV6-5
ASSLTSGSLTNTGELF . TRBJ2-2 TRBV7-6
ASRKGLATQETQY . TRBJ2-5 TRBV2
ASSYKLNTEAF . TRBJ1-1 TRBV5-1
ASSLAPTGQKNEQY . TRBJ2-7 TRBV5-1
ASRPFGGFYEQY . . TRBV2
ASRTGGAEVTGELF . TRBJ2-2 TRBV2
PSSEEGRMSYEQY few TRBJ2-7 TRBV25-1
ASSLGSQETQY few TRBJ2-5 TRBV7-9
ASSNLFYGYT . TRBJ1-2 TRBV19
ASSQGSGAPYYGYT . TRBJ1-2 TRBV4-2